The 12 T cell receptor beta chains reported below all come from one sample, sequenced in a study of cytomegalovirus exposure and HLA in healthy donors. Primers: 60 Vbeta forward and 13 Jbeta reverse. The repertoire was sequenced with immunoSEQ multiplex PCR; TCRdb's copy has only in-frame clones and lacks some. The table lists fewer than 130,000 clones, 50% to 65% of them singletons. Sequencing was performed on PBMCs. The receptors shown here come from a man aged 30-40 years in good health and CMV-seropositive.

The V call is TRBV19, the J call TRBJ1-6, with D possibly TRBD1 on 6 matching bases. Trimming cost V 10 bases and J 9 bases, with 16 bases left between them. The CDR3 sequence is 13 residues long. Per the germline V gene, CDR1 is LNHDA and CDR2 is SQIVND (reference sequence). The CDR3 sequence is CATAQGTTSPLHF. DNA for the CDR3: TGTGCCACAGCTCAGGGGACCACTTCACCCCTCCACTTT.

This clone was observed a handful of times. The chain is built from TRBV6-5 and TRBJ2-1; 8 positions match TRBD2. The CDR3 is 16 amino acids. V lost 4 bases, J lost 4 bases, and 9 bases stayed unmatched. CDR1 is MNHEY, CDR2 SVGAGI, per germline. The CDR3 reads CASSSLPSGGYNEQFF. Here the CDR3 DNA reads TGTGCCAGCAGTTCCCTTCCAAGCGGGGGATACAATGAGCAGTTCTTC.

The V and J genes are TRBV7-6 and TRBJ2-7; 7 nucleotides align to TRBD2. Germline loops: CDR1 SGHVS, CDR2 FNYEAQ. The ends lost 4 bases at V and 5 bases at J; junction bases unmatched: 8. CDR3 size: 14 residues. As DNA, the CDR3 is TGTGCCAGCAGCTACGGGGGGACGTCCAACGAGCAGTACTTC. The encoded protein is CASSYGGTSNEQYF.

This clone turned up a few times. The chain uses TRBV11-3 and TRBJ1-6; tentatively, D is TRBD1 (5 bases). The CDR3 has 14 residues. Germline CDR1 is SGHNT and CDR2 is YENEEA. V was trimmed by 1 base and J by 9 bases, leaving 10 bases between them. The CDR3 spells CASSLGGLTSPLHF. In DNA form, the CDR3 reads TGTGCCAGCAGCTTAGGGGGACTGACTTCACCCCTCCACTTT.

V is TRBV7-2 and J is TRBJ1-2; no firm D call. V was shortened by 2 bases and J by 2 bases, with 3 bases between the two germline ends. Germline loops: CDR1 SGHTA, CDR2 FQGNSA. The CDR3 has 12 residues. CDR3 DNA sequence: TGTGCCAGCAGCTTACTAAACTATGGCTACACCTTC. Protein sequence: CASSLLNYGYTF.

The chain is built from TRBV9 and TRBJ1-3; D unresolved. CDR3 length: 16 amino acids. Germline-derived CDR1 and CDR2 are SGDLS and YYNGEE. The ends were cut back, 3 bases at V and 0 bases at J, with 13 bases in the middle. CDR3 in amino acids: CASSASGVGSGNTIYF. The CDR3, as DNA: TGTGCCAGCAGCGCAAGCGGGGTTGGCTCTGGAAACACCATATATTTT.

The chain joins TRBV28 to TRBJ2-7, with a weak D call TRBD1 (5 bases). Germline V gene lookup returns CDR1 MDHEN and CDR2 SYDVKM. The CDR3 consists of 15 residues. Trimming left V 2 bases short and J 2 bases short, with 13 bases between. This CDR3 is CASSLLGALAYEQYF. DNA of the CDR3: TGTGCCAGCAGTTTACTTGGGGCACTCGCCTACGAGCAGTACTTC.

The chain combines TRBV18 with TRBJ1-5; D is perhaps TRBD1 (6 bases). V was shortened by 2 bases and J by 0 bases, with 17 bases between the two germline ends. Germline V CDR1 and CDR2: KGHSH, LQKENI. The CDR3 sequence is 18 residues long. The DNA for the CDR3 is TGTGCCAGCTCACCAAGCGAGGACAGCAGTTATAGCAATCAGCCCCAGCATTTT. Protein sequence: CASSPSEDSSYSNQPQHF.

This clone has more than one count but fewer than ten. The chain joins TRBV19 to TRBJ2-1, with TRBD2 matching over 10 bases. CDR3 size: 15 residues. The germline V gene has CDR1 LNHDA and CDR2 SQIVND (reference sequence). Unmatched junction bases numbered 10, after V lost 4 bases and J lost 10 bases. The CDR3 DNA follows: TGTGCCAGTAGTACCCTTCATAGCGGGGGGAACGAGCAGTTCTTC. This codes for CASSTLHSGGNEQFF. The whole variable domain, remainder taken from reference TRBV19 and TRBJ2-1, is DGGITQSPKYLFRKEGQNVTLSCEQNLNHDAMYWYRQDPGQGLRLIYYSQIVNDFQKGDIAEGYSVSREKKESFPLTVTSAQKNPTAFYLCASSTLHSGGNEQFFGPGTRLTVL.

V is TRBV30 and J is TRBJ1-1; unclear D gene. The CDR3 spans 13 residues. V shed 1 base and J shed 3 bases, with 9 bases lying between them. Germline V gene sequence: CDR1 GTSNPN, CDR2 SVGIG (reference sequence). DNA of the CDR3: TGTGCCTGGAGTGCGGGGTCCTACACTGAAGCTTTCTTT. Its translation: CAWSAGSYTEAFF.

The chain couples TRBV14 to TRBJ2-5, with D perhaps matching TRBD2 (6 bases). The CDR3 length is 14 residues. V dropped 0 bases and J dropped 4 bases, with 9 bases sitting between them. CDR1 and CDR2 from the germline V gene are SGHDN and FVKESK. This chain's CDR3 is CASSQDKEGETQYF. DNA for the CDR3: TGTGCCAGCAGCCAAGATAAGGAGGGAGAGACCCAGTACTTC.

This clone occurred once. J is TRBJ2-2 and V is TRBV5-1, with 10 bases aligning to TRBD2. CDR1 SGHRS and CDR2 YFSETQ come from the germline V gene. Trimming took 4 bases from V and 6 from J; bases not matched to a gene: 12. The CDR3 extends over 17 amino acids. The CDR3 nucleotides read TGCGCCAGCAGCCCACTAGCGGGGACGTTCGGGGCCGGGGAGCTGTTTTTT. This gives the protein CASSPLAGTFGAGELFF.